Detailed here is one TCR beta chain. Patients from Seattle were sampled longitudinally, starting during active infection. The data stem from a study of blood T cell repertoires in COVID-19. About the study: Acute-phase and convalescent COVID-19 samples originated in the United States, Italy and Spain. Nucleic acid was either cDNA or gDNA, and it came from T cells, B-cell-depleted T cells, or PBMCs.

In the study's own analysis: Amplification with reference gene primers provided the estimates of nucleated cell counts. Repertoires were generated with immunoSEQ multiplex PCR, while TCRdb's copy carries only in-frame clones and drops some. That table furnishes V, J and clone size, whereas the DNA furnished D and trimming. The sample lists 250,000 to 350,000 clones, roughly nine tenths occurring once. Per germline, CDR1 MDHEN and CDR2 SYDVKM. Between the trimmed V and J ends, which lost 3 bases and 5 bases, there was a span of 13 bases. CDR3 length: 14 residues. The chain recombines TRBV28 with TRBJ1-1, with a weak D call TRBD1 (5 bases). This TCR came from a woman in her twenties or thirties with COVID-19, enrolled during active disease. The sample comprised peripheral blood. CDR3 in DNA: TGTGCCAGCAGTTTTAGGGGTCAGGCAACTGAAGCTTTCTTT. It yields the protein CASSFRGQATEAFF.